The clone carrying this TCR beta chain occurred a few times. This CDR3 has 14 amino acids. V lost 0 bases and J lost 3, with 9 bases in between. Germline loops: CDR1 SGHRS, CDR2 YFSETQ. This specimen belongs to a study of patients and donors after allogeneic stem cell transplantation. TCRdb re-called the RT-PCR reads through MiXCR, storing one row per CDR3 protein. The data contain 190,000 or so distinct CDR3 sequences, around two fifths of them singletons. This chain links TRBV5-1 with TRBJ1-2; D is ambiguous. Sequencing was performed on blood, either unsorted or a sorted T cell fraction (not recorded which). This TCR was recovered from a human donor who was either an allogeneic HSCT recipient or a stem cell or donor lymphocyte infusion donor (not recorded which). It is not recorded whose cells these are; they may come from a transplant donor. CDR3 nucleotide sequence: TGCGCCAGCAGCTTGGCCGTGCGGGACTATGGCTACACCTTC. Translation: CASSLAVRDYGYTF. The full variable domain, in which reference TRBV5-1 and TRBJ1-2 provide the parts outside the CDR3, is KAGVTQTPRYLIKTRGQQVTLSCSPISGHRSVSWYQQTPGQGLQFLFEYFSETQRNKGNFPGRFSGRQFSNSRSEMNVSTLELGDSALYLCASSLAVRDYGYTFGSGTRLTVV.